These 20 T cell receptor beta chains were sequenced from one sample in a study of blood T cells in healthy people across ages (dated by TCRdb to the mid-2010s). Libraries were built with 5' RACE. For sequencing, an Illumina HiSeq 2500 was employed. A second PCR of about 7 to 12 cycles was run with a J-beta primer mix and a sample-barcoded 5' primer. TCRdb itself trimmed the public reads at Q25 with fastp, ran MiXCR and retained productive beta chains. Every entry covers one CDR3 protein and lists the most common genes and DNA from its rows. For this sample there are more than 1,000,000 distinct CDR3 sequences; approximately 26% appear just once. The ten biggest clones cover approximately 0.79% of the sample. These same data were also listed under a study on T cells of mothers and their children.

Sequenced: blood. These receptors were obtained from a girl under 10 years old in good health.

The chain employs TRBV11-2 and TRBJ2-1, with TRBD1 matching over 10 bases. Trimming removed 1 base from V and 3 bases from J; junction bases left unmatched: 9. The germline V gene has CDR1 SGHAT and CDR2 FQNNGV. CDR3 size: 18 residues. The CDR3 protein is CASSLALRDRGYYNEQFF. In DNA, the CDR3 is TGTGCCAGCAGCTTAGCACTCCGGGACAGGGGATACTACAATGAGCAGTTCTTC.

The rearrangement uses TRBV7-3 and TRBJ2-5; 9 nucleotides agree with TRBD1. The J call may be mistaken, given a closer DNA end match to TRBJ2-1. This CDR3 has 16 residues. Germline CDR1 is SGHTA and CDR2 is FQGTGA. The CDR3 region has the DNA TGTGCCAGCAGCTTAACAACCGGGACAGGGATTAATGAGCAGTTCTTC. Translating gives CASSLTTGTGINEQFF.

The chain uses TRBV6-6 and TRBJ1-4; perhaps TRBD1 as D (5 bases). The CDR3 is 15 residues long. The ends were cut back, 10 bases at V and 5 bases at J, with 20 bases in the middle. From germline, CDR1 is MNHNY and CDR2 SVGAGI (reference sequence). The CDR3 region is CATMTLTAVNEKLFF. Here the CDR3 DNA reads TGTGCCACCATGACCTTGACAGCAGTCAATGAAAAACTGTTTTTT.

V usage is TRBV5-6 and J usage is TRBJ2-5; a weak D match, TRBD2 (6 bases). The CDR3 sequence is 15 residues long. CDR1 and CDR2 (germline): SGHDT, YYEEEE. With 3 bases removed from V and 5 bases from J, the gap between germline ends came to 17 bases. The CDR3 region has the DNA TGTGCCAGCAGCTCCCGGGACTCACTTCCGGAGACCCAGTACTTC. This translates into CASSSRDSLPETQYF.

This chain connects TRBV4-3 to TRBJ2-5; no firm D call. The CDR3 has 15 residues. Deletions cut 0 bases from V and 4 bases from J, with 12 bases between. Germline CDR1 and CDR2: LGHNA and YSLEER. Written as DNA, the CDR3 is TGCGCCAGCAGCCAAGATCCTGGGGTGCGAGAGACCCAGTACTTC. It encodes CASSQDPGVRETQYF.

This chain connects TRBV2 to TRBJ2-5; 10 bases match TRBD1. Trimming took 6 bases from V and 3 from J; bases not matched to a gene: 10. Germline CDR1 is SNHLY and CDR2 is FYNNEI. The CDR3 covers 16 residues. The CDR3 is CASSPETGGFEETQYF. The CDR3 nucleotides read TGTGCCAGCAGCCCCGAGACAGGGGGCTTTGAAGAGACCCAGTACTTC.

The chain has TRBV20-1 and TRBJ2-1; 11 bases map to TRBD2. Germline assignment: CDR1 DFQATT and CDR2 SNEGSKA (reference sequence). Trimming at V came to 3 bases and at J to 10 bases, leaving 14 bases not matched to a gene. This CDR3 has 16 amino acids. The CDR3 nucleotides are TGCAGTGCTAGGGCCTTAGCGGGAGGGCTCACCGGGGAGCAGTTCTTC. Amino acids: CSARALAGGLTGEQFF.

V gene TRBV27 combines with J gene TRBJ2-5; possible D gene TRBD1, 5 bases. TRBJ2-7 explains the end of the DNA better; the J call may be wrong. The germline V gene encodes CDR1 MNHEY and CDR2 SMNVEV (reference sequence). CDR3 length: 15 amino acids. CDR3 DNA: TGTGCCAGCAGTCCCCAGACAGCGCGAACCTACGAGCAGTACTTC. It translates to CASSPQTARTYEQYF.

V usage is TRBV7-8 and J usage is TRBJ1-1, with D perhaps matching TRBD1 (5 bases). This CDR3 is built from 13 residues. V was clipped by 5 bases and J by 8 bases, with 15 bases between them. From germline, CDR1 is SGHVS and CDR2 FQNEAQ. The CDR3 bases are TGTGCCAGCAGCCTTGGGGCAGGTCTAGAAGCTTTCTTT. The encoded protein is CASSLGAGLEAFF.

This clonotype was counted a few times. The chain has TRBV14 and TRBJ2-7; weak D call: TRBD2 (5 bases). Deletions cut 1 base from V and 6 bases from J, with 10 bases between. Germline loops: CDR1 SGHDN, CDR2 FVKESK. CDR3 length equals 13 residues. Written as DNA, the CDR3 is TGTGCCAGCAGCCAAGTAGGGAGTGTCGAGCAGTACTTC. Translating it yields CASSQVGSVEQYF.

This clonotype turned up a few times. V usage is TRBV3-1 and J usage is TRBJ1-2; the D is unclear. V lost 6 bases and J 0 bases, leaving 23 bases between the germline ends. CDR3 length equals 18 residues. Germline V CDR1 and CDR2: LGHDT, YNNKEL (reference sequence). The CDR3 is CASRPNPGRTGANYGYTF. CDR3 DNA: TGTGCCAGCAGGCCTAATCCCGGACGCACCGGGGCTAACTATGGCTACACCTTC.

The rearrangement joins TRBV20-1 to TRBJ2-5; D is unresolved. V gave up 0 bases and J gave up 3 bases, with 11 bases separating them. The CDR3 is made up of 14 amino acids. Germline V CDR1 and CDR2: DFQATT, SNEGSKA (reference sequence). CDR3: CSARDGAPKETQYF. The CDR3 DNA is TGCAGTGCTAGAGATGGAGCACCAAAAGAGACCCAGTACTTC.

This clonotype was found a few times. The V and J genes are TRBV10-3 and TRBJ2-7; possible D gene TRBD1, 5 bases. Trimming pared 2 bases from V and 6 bases from J, leaving 8 bases between. The germline gives CDR1 ENHRY, CDR2 SYGVKD. The CDR3 runs to 12 residues. Here the CDR3 DNA reads TGTGCCATCAGTGAGCTAGGGGCCGAGCAGTACTTC. Translated, it gives CAISELGAEQYF.

This rearrangement joins TRBV27 to TRBJ2-5; TRBD2 might be the D (6 bases). Trimming shortened V by 7 bases and J by 2 bases, and 11 bases separated the two germline ends. The CDR3 contains 13 residues. From germline, CDR1 is MNHEY and CDR2 SMNVEV (reference sequence). The CDR3 reads CASKDAGQETQYF. The CDR3 DNA sequence: TGTGCCAGCAAGGATGCGGGGCAAGAGACCCAGTACTTC.

This clonotype was detected only a few times. Germline is not matched at one junction end, which may reflect a read error. V usage is TRBV7-2 and J usage is TRBJ2-4, with 10 positions matching TRBD2. The CDR3 extends over 17 amino acids. Germline CDR1 and CDR2: SGHTA and FQGNSA. The CDR3 here is CAPRSISGGIAKNIRYF. The CDR3 nucleotides read TGCGCGCCTCGCTCTATTAGCGGGGGGATAGCCAAAAACATTCGGTACTTC.

This clonotype was detected a few times. The genes are TRBV28 and TRBJ1-2; D call uncertain. CDR3 length equals 15 residues. The ends were cut back, 3 bases at V and 0 bases at J, with 11 bases in the middle. Germline CDR1 MDHEN, CDR2 SYDVKM. The CDR3: CASSLFGASNYGYTF. DNA for the CDR3: TGTGCCAGCAGTTTGTTCGGAGCTTCTAACTATGGCTACACCTTC.

This chain uses TRBV5-3 with TRBJ1-5; possible D gene TRBD1, 5 bases. TRBV5-3 is an ORF, and what it does is uncertain. The CDR3 is 15 residues long. V was trimmed by 2 bases and J by 4 bases, leaving 13 bases between them. This CDR3 is CARSFSWAGNQPQHF. DNA for the CDR3: TGTGCCAGAAGCTTCTCTTGGGCAGGGAATCAGCCCCAGCATTTT.

This chain links TRBV28 with TRBJ2-5, with D unclear. The J call is uncertain, as TRBJ2-1 better fits the DNA end. CDR3 length: 13 residues. Looked up from germline, CDR1 is MDHEN and CDR2 is SYDVKM. The CDR3 loop is CASSFRKYNEQFF. The CDR3 nucleotides are TGTGCCAGCAGTTTCCGGAAGTACAATGAGCAGTTCTTC.

The chain links TRBV10-3 to TRBJ1-6; no clear D gene. CDR3 size: 16 residues. Germline V gene data show CDR1 as ENHRY and CDR2 as SYGVKD. V was clipped by 2 bases and J by 0 bases, with 8 bases between them. The CDR3 DNA is TGTGCCATCAGTGAGGGAGAGGGCTCCTATAATTCACCCCTCCACTTT. It codes for CAISEGEGSYNSPLHF.

This chain connects TRBV12-3 or TRBV12-4 to TRBJ2-1; D perhaps matches TRBD1 (6 bases). V was cut by 6 bases and J by 0 bases, with 21 bases left in between. The CDR3 has 18 amino acids. CDR3 sequence reads: CASSRRGRQVSSYNEQFF. The CDR3 DNA is TGTGCCAGCAGCCGAAGAGGCCGACAGGTCAGCTCCTACAATGAGCAGTTCTTC.